This T cell receptor beta chain was captured in a study of blood T cells in healthy people across ages. Study-level points and caveats: Compared with aged donors, long-lived donors showed fewer expanded clones, suggesting selection.

Donors each provided about 9.5 milliliters of peripheral blood. Each sample had at least 6 million PBMCs isolated. There are a few counts of this clonotype. The antigen remains undetermined. With 2 bases removed from V and 2 bases from J, the gap between germline ends came to 11 bases. The CDR3 totals 15 residues. A second PCR, run for roughly 7 to 12 cycles, used a sample-barcoded 5' primer plus a J-beta primer mix. TCRdb ran MiXCR on the 5' RACE reads and lists one entry per CDR3 protein. This sample carries more than 450,000 distinct CDR3 sequences, about 25% of them seen once, and the ten largest clones take approximately 3.6%. Separately, the same data were catalogued under a study of T cells of mothers and their children. According to that study: Each mother gave over 9.5 million TCR beta CDR3 reads; each child, roughly 3.1 million.

V gene TRBV12-3 or TRBV12-4 combines with J gene TRBJ2-3, with D perhaps matching TRBD1 (5 bases). The receptor's source is a boy aged 2 to 10 in good health. The sequencing input was blood. The CDR3 region has the DNA TGTGCCAGCAGTTTATGGGGCTTCGTCACAGATACGCAGTATTTT. Its translation: CASSLWGFVTDTQYF.